The T cell receptor beta chain under discussion was sequenced for a study of T cells in Graves' hyperthyroidism and ophthalmopathy. TCR beta CDR3 sequences were amplified from RNA transcripts. Initially, a first-round RT-PCR of the TCR CDR3 employed the HTBI primer set. One entry per CDR3 protein, called by TCRdb with MiXCR from the multiplex PCR reads. This table holds hundreds of thousands of distinct CDR3 sequences, about a fifth found once. This clonotype was seen a handful of times. V was clipped by 0 bases and J by 1 base, with 7 bases between them. Germline CDR1 ENHRY, CDR2 SYGVKD. This CDR3 region has 15 residues.

The source material was blood. V is TRBV10-3 and J is TRBJ2-4; no firm D call. The sequence came from a young man with Graves' ophthalmopathy. The CDR3 sequence is CAISESAAAKNIQYF. The CDR3, as DNA: TGTGCCATCAGTGAGTCGGCAGCGGCCAAAAACATTCAGTACTTC.